This T cell receptor beta chain stems from a study of OX40 agonist ivuxolimab in advanced cancers. For the study in its entirety: The costimulatory receptor OX40 (CD134) was targeted by ivuxolimab, a fully human IgG2 agonistic monoclonal antibody. Intravenous ivuxolimab was administered to patients every 2 weeks at six dose levels: 0.01, 0.1, 0.3, 1.5, 3 and 10 mg/kg. Of the approximately 54 dose-escalation patients, hepatocellular carcinoma was present in around 20, melanoma in some 15, renal cell carcinoma in 9 and head and neck cancer in 9. A male proportion of 75% to 85% and a mean age of approximately 55 years, ranging from roughly 23 to 85, were recorded for the dose-escalation cohort. Patients were allowed to have had prior anti-PD-1, anti-PD-L1 or anti-CTLA-4 therapy, and approximately 37% of the dose-escalation patients had been treated with checkpoint inhibitors. Partial responses occurred in three dose-escalation patients, of whom one had hepatocellular carcinoma and two had cutaneous melanoma. The purpose of peripheral TCRbeta sequencing was to test whether ivuxolimab changed TCR sequence diversity and led to clonal T-cell expansion. The paper covers the monotherapy dose-escalation part of the phase I ivuxolimab trial, which included N ≈ 50 patients.

To sequence the TCRbeta CDR3 region, genomic DNA was isolated from the sorted cells. The immunoSEQ Assay was used for sequencing of TCRbeta CDR3 regions. Imported from immuneACCESS, the table was reduced by TCRdb to in-frame sequences with V and J called. These copies leave out some clones; in studies compared against another copy, an unresolved V gene accounts for under half, and the cause of the remainder is not known. For this sample there are over 95,000 clones; 91% appear just once. Approximately 0.32% of the sample lies in the top ten. The germline V gene encodes CDR1 SNHLY and CDR2 FYNNEI. Trimming costs V 4 bases and J 2 bases, and their ends lie 6 bases apart. The CDR3 starts with the cysteine, ends with the phenylalanine, and has 13 residues. The CDR3 DNA has 39 bases and is translated from base 1. As for this clone: The antigen this receptor binds is unknown. Base qualities are not at hand, and no much larger clone is one base apart.

Patients with autoimmune disease history or receiving systemic immunosuppression were excluded from the trial. Peripheral blood for TCR sequencing was drawn from every dose cohort at baseline, at cycle 4 day 1 and at cycle 7 day 1. The samples were taken from a phase I, first-in-human, multicenter, open-label dose-escalation trial of ivuxolimab. Adults with locally advanced or metastatic head and neck squamous cell, hepatocellular, melanoma or renal cell carcinoma were enrolled in the trial. Before TCR sequencing, CD4+ T cells and CD8+ T cells were sorted from peripheral blood as separate populations. General findings and caveats noted by the study authors: At doses of 0.1 to 3.0 mg/kg, clonal expansion of both CD4+ and CD8+ T cells in blood was seen between baseline and week 6. On average, CD8+ T cells showed more expanded clones than CD4+ T cells after ivuxolimab. Low levels of normalized T-cell clonal expansion were also shown by some nonresponding patients. Antigen specificity was not determined for the clonally expanded peripheral T cells. Partial responders in the 0.1-3.0 mg/kg groups had among the lowest normalized peripheral clonal expansion, especially among CD8+ T cells.

The sequenced sample was CD4+ or CD8+ T cells sorted from blood, obtained in a trial of the OX40 agonist ivuxolimab. Recombination joined TRBV2 with TRBJ2-1; the D gene assignment is ambiguous. The clonotype comes from an adult with an advanced solid tumor such as melanoma, head and neck, liver or kidney cancer. The nucleotides are TGTGCCAGCAGTGGGCAGGCCTACAATGAGCAGTTCTTC. Its amino acids are CASSGQAYNEQFF. The full variable domain, completed from the reference TRBV2 and TRBJ2-1 proteins outside the CDR3, reads EPEVTQTPSHQVTQMGQEVILRCVPISNHLYFYWYRQILGQKVEFLVSFYNNEISEKSEIFDDQFSVERPDGSNFTLKIRSTKLEDSAMYFCASSGQAYNEQFFGPGTRLTVL.